The rows below give T cell receptor beta chains drawn from one sample of a study of T cell responses to AZD1222 COVID-19 vaccine. Here immunoSEQ multiplex PCR was the method, and the copy in TCRdb shows in-frame clones only, minus some. Of 100,000 to 130,000 clones in the sample, about 89% were seen once. Here the sequenced sample was peripheral blood, taken on day 0 of AZD1222 vaccination. The receptors stem from an adult in good health. Both conserved end residues are part of each CDR3. A D gene is named only where the DNA matches it firmly. Clone size is shown for a subset of rows, as once, few, many or a class of expanded clone.

CDR3nt	CDR3aa	abundance	d_gene	v_gene	j_gene
TGTGCCAGCCGTCCGGACGGGACAGGGCGGTCTGGGGCCAACGTCCTGACTTTC	CASRPDGTGRSGANVLTF	-	TRBD1	TRBV19	TRBJ2-6
TGCGCCAGCAGCCCTTTATCAGGGACTGAAGCTTTCTTT	CASSPLSGTEAFF	-	-	TRBV4-1	TRBJ1-1
TGTGCCAGCAGTGACTCGAAACGGGAGGGTGTCTATGAGCAGTTCTTC	CASSDSKREGVYEQFF	-	TRBD2	TRBV6-4	TRBJ2-1
TGCAGTGGTAGTGGCGGGAGCTCCTACGAGCAGTACTTC	CSGSGGSSYEQYF	-	TRBD2	TRBV20-1	TRBJ2-7
TGTGCCAGCAGCCTTTCAGGGGCGCCGGATGAGCAGTTCTTC	CASSLSGAPDEQFF	-	-	TRBV6-4	TRBJ2-1
TGTGCCAGCAGTTACCAGCGGGGGGGCACAGATACGCAGTATTTT	CASSYQRGGTDTQYF	-	TRBD2	TRBV6-2/TRBV6-3	TRBJ2-3
TGTGCCAGTAAGGGCCAGGGGGCCTATCAGCCCCAGCATTTT	CASKGQGAYQPQHF	-	TRBD1	TRBV19	TRBJ1-5
TGTGCCACCTCCTTAAATCAGCCCCAGCATTTT	CATSLNQPQHF	-	-	TRBV24-1	TRBJ1-5
TGTGCCAGCAGCCCAGGGGCCTACGAGCAGTACTTC	CASSPGAYEQYF	once	-	TRBV6-6	TRBJ2-7
TGTGCCAGCAGCTTAGCGGGGCGCCAGGGGGATTCCTACGAGCAGTACTTC	CASSLAGRQGDSYEQYF	-	TRBD1	TRBV7-9	TRBJ2-7
TGTGCCAGCAGCTCGGGAGCGGGCTCCTACAATGAGCAGTTCTTC	CASSSGAGSYNEQFF	-	-	TRBV5-4	TRBJ2-1
TGCAGTGCTAGTAACAGGGTTGCAACTAATGAAAAACTGTTTTTT	CSASNRVATNEKLFF	-	-	TRBV20-1	TRBJ1-4
TGTGCCAGCAGCTTAGCGGGTTCTTATAATTCACCCCTCCACTTT	CASSLAGSYNSPLHF	-	-	TRBV11-3	TRBJ1-6
TGTGCCAGCTCACCAATAGCGGCCCCCCCGGATACGCAGTATTTT	CASSPIAAPPDTQYF	-	-	TRBV18	TRBJ2-3
TGTGCCAGCAGCTTAGGACCCAACAATGAGCAGTTCTTC	CASSLGPNNEQFF	-	-	TRBV7-2	TRBJ2-1
TGTGCCAGCAATTCCCTAACAGGGACCACTGAAGCTTTCTTT	CASNSLTGTTEAFF	-	-	TRBV28	TRBJ1-1
TGTGCCAGTAGCTTACTAGCGGGGGGATCCACCGAGCAGTACTTC	CASSLLAGGSTEQYF	-	TRBD2	TRBV19	TRBJ2-7
TGTGCCAGCAGCCGGATACAGGGGGCCACTGAAGCTTTCTTT	CASSRIQGATEAFF	-	TRBD1	TRBV3-1/TRBV3-2	TRBJ1-1
TGTGCCAGCTCACCACAGGATGAAAAACTGTTTTTT	CASSPQDEKLFF	-	-	TRBV18	TRBJ1-4
TGTGCCAGCAGCTTCACTAGCGGGAGCGGGGATACGCAGTATTTT	CASSFTSGSGDTQYF	few	TRBD2	TRBV3-1/TRBV3-2	TRBJ2-3